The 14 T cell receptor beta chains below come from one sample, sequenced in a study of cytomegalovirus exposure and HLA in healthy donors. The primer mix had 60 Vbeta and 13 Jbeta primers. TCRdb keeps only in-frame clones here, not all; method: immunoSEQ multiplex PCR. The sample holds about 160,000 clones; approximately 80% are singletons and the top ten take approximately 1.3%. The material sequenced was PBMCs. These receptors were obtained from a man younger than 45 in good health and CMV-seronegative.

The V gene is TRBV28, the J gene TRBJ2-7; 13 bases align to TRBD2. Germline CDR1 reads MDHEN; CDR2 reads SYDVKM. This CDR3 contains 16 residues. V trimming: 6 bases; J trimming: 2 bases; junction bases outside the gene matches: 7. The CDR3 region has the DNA TGTGCCAGCAGCGAGACTAGCGGGGGGCCGACCTACGAGCAGTACTTC. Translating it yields CASSETSGGPTYEQYF.

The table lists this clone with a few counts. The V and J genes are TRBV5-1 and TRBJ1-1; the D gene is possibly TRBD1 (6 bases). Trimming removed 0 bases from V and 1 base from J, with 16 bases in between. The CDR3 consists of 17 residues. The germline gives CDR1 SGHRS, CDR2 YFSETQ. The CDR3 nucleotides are TGCGCCAGCAGCTTGGACATCAGGGGCCAGGGGAACACTGAAGCTTTCTTT. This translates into CASSLDIRGQGNTEAFF. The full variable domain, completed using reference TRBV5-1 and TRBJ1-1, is KAGVTQTPRYLIKTRGQQVTLSCSPISGHRSVSWYQQTPGQGLQFLFEYFSETQRNKGNFPGRFSGRQFSNSRSEMNVSTLELGDSALYLCASSLDIRGQGNTEAFFGQGTRLTVV.

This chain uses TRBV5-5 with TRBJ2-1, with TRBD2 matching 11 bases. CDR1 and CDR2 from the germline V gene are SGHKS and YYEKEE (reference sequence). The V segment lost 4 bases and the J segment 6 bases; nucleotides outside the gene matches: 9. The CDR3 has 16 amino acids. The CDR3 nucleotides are TGTGCCAGCAGCCTACTACCGGGACTAGCGGCCAATGAGCAGTTCTTC. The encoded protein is CASSLLPGLAANEQFF.

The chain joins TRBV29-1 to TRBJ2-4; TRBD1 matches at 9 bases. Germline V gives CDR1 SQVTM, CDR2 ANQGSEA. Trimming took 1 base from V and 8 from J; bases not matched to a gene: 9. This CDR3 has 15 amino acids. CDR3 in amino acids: CSVEAGQGKLDIQYF. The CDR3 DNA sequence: TGCAGCGTTGAAGCGGGACAGGGCAAATTGGACATTCAGTACTTC.

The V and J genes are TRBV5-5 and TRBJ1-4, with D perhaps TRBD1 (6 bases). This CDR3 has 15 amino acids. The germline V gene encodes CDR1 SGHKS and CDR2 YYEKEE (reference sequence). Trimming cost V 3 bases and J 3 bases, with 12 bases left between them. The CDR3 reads CASSYTGLANEKLFF. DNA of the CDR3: TGTGCCAGCAGCTACACAGGGTTGGCTAATGAAAAACTGTTTTTT.

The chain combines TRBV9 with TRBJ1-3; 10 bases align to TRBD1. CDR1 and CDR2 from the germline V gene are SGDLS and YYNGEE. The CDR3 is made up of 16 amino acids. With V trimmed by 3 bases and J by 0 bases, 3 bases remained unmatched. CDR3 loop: CASSGGQGSSGNTIYF. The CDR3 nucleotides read TGTGCCAGCAGCGGGGGACAGGGGAGCTCTGGAAACACCATATATTTT. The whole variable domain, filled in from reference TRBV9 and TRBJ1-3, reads DSGVTQTPKHLITATGQRVTLRCSPRSGDLSVYWYQQSLDQGLQFLIQYYNGEERAKGNILERFSAQQFPDLHSELNLSSLELGDSALYFCASSGGQGSSGNTIYFGEGSWLTVV.

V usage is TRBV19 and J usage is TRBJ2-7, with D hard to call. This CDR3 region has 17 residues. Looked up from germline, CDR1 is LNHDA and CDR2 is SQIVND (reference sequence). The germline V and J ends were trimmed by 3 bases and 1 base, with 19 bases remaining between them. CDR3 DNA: TGTGCCAGTAGTATTCGAACCTCCGAGATCCCTTCCTACGAGCAGTACTTC. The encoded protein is CASSIRTSEIPSYEQYF.

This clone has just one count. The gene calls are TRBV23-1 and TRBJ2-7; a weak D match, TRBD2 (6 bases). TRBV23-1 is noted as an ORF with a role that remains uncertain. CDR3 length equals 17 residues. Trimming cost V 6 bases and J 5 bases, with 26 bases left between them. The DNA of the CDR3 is TGCGCCAGCAGACTATCAACCTGTCCTCTAGCGATCCACGAGCAGTACTTC. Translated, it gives CASRLSTCPLAIHEQYF.

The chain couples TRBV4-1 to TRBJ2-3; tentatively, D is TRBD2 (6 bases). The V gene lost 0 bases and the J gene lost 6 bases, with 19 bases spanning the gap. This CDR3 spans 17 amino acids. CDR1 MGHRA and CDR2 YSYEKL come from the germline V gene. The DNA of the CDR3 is TGCGCCAGCAGCCAAGATGGGCTAGCGACCCCCGTTGATACGCAGTATTTT. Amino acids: CASSQDGLATPVDTQYF.

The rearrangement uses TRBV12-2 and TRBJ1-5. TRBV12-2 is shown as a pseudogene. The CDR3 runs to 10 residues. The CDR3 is CARPGRPQHF. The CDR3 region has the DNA TGTGCAAGGCCGGGTCGGCCCCAGCATTTT.

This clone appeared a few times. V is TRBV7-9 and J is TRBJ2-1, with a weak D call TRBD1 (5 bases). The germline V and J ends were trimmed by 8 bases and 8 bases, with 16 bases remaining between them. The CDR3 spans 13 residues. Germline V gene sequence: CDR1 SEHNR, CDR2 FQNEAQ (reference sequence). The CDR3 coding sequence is TGTGCCAGCGTCGATGCAGGGCTCGATGAGCAGTTCTTC. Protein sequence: CASVDAGLDEQFF.

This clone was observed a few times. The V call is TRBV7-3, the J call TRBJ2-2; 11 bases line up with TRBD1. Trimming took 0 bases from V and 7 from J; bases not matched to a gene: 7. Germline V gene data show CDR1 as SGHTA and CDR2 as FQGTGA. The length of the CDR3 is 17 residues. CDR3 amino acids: CASSLTAPGQGVGELFF. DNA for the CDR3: TGTGCCAGCAGCTTAACAGCCCCGGGACAGGGGGTCGGGGAGCTGTTTTTT.

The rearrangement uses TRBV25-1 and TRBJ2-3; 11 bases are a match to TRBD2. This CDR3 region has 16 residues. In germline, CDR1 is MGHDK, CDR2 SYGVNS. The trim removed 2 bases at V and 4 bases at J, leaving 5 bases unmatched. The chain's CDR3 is CASSEQTSGGPDTQYF. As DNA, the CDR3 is TGTGCCAGCAGTGAACAAACTAGCGGGGGTCCAGATACGCAGTATTTT.

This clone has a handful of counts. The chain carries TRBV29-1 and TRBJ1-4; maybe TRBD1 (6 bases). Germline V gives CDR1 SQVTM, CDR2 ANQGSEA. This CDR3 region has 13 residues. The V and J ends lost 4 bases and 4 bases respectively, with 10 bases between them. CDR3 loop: CSVVVGHNEKLFF. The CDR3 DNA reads TGCAGCGTTGTAGTGGGACATAATGAAAAACTGTTTTTT.